The clone carrying this T cell receptor (beta chain) has a count of ten or more. Its cognate antigen is unknown. Amplifying from RNA transcripts, the study obtained TCR beta CDR3 regions. First-round RT-PCR with HTBI primers preceded a second-round multiplex PCR. One entry per CDR3 protein results from TCRdb running MiXCR on the multiplex PCR reads. The sample yields about 620,000 distinct CDR3 sequences, about a fifth seen once. The CDR3 consists of 16 residues. CDR1 and CDR2 from the germline V gene are SGHVS and FQNEAQ. V dropped 3 bases and J dropped 6 bases, with 18 bases sitting between them. Other autoimmune diseases, uncontrolled infections, pregnancy or lactation ruled patients out of participation. The sample comes from a study of Graves' ophthalmopathy and Graves' hyperthyroidism. Points from the study as a whole: Among thyroid clonotypes expanded above 0.001 frequency, most also appeared in blood.

The material sequenced was peripheral blood. The rearrangement joins TRBV7-8 to TRBJ1-5; maybe TRBD1 (6 bases). The TCR comes from a woman under 30 with stable Graves' hyperthyroidism. Some clones in this sample may be carry-over from other donors' samples. The CDR3: CASSFEGAGVVQPQHF. The CDR3 DNA is TGTGCCAGCAGCTTTGAAGGGGCAGGGGTCGTTCAGCCCCAGCATTTT.